These 25 T cell receptor beta chains share one sample of origin, sequenced in a study of cytomegalovirus exposure and HLA in healthy donors. Primers included in the PCR were 60 Vbeta and 13 Jbeta primers. Generated by immunoSEQ multiplex PCR, the TCRdb table keeps only in-frame clones and is missing some. The sample includes 70,000 to 90,000 clones, 70% to 75% of them seen just once. The sample was PBMCs. Receptors were obtained from a man aged 55 to 70 in good health and CMV-seronegative.

This chain links TRBV4-2 with TRBJ1-1; the match to TRBD1 covers 8 bases. In germline, CDR1 is LGHNA, CDR2 YNFKEQ. J lost 6 bases, V lost 0 bases, and 6 bases had no gene match. This CDR3 has 15 residues. In DNA, the CDR3 is TGTGCCAGCAGCCAAGAGGGCAGGGGGCTGTCTGAAGCTTTCTTT. Translated: CASSQEGRGLSEAFF.

The chain couples TRBV23-1 to TRBJ1-6; no clear D. TRBV23-1 is given ORF status, its function remaining uncertain. V was cut by 0 bases and J by 7 bases, with 10 bases left in between. CDR3 length equals 15 residues. CDR3 nucleotides: TGCGCCAGCAGTCAATCTCAACTCGTGAATTCACCCCTCCACTTT. This encodes CASSQSQLVNSPLHF.

The chain employs TRBV28 and TRBJ1-5; TRBD1 matches at 8 bases. Germline V gives CDR1 MDHEN, CDR2 SYDVKM. Trimming at V came to 3 bases and at J to 6 bases, leaving 10 bases not matched to a gene. This CDR3 comprises 16 residues. The CDR3 coding sequence is TGTGCCAGCAGTTTTACGACAGGGGCGCAGGGTCAGCCCCAGCATTTT. Residues: CASSFTTGAQGQPQHF.

This rearrangement joins TRBV5-1 to TRBJ2-5; 7 bases are shared with TRBD2. The trim removed 4 bases at V and 5 bases at J, leaving 8 bases unmatched. This CDR3 spans 14 amino acids. Per germline, CDR1 SGHRS and CDR2 YFSETQ. CDR3 nucleotides: TGCGCCAGCAGCCCCTGGGCGGGGGAGGAGACCCAGTACTTC. It yields the protein CASSPWAGEETQYF.

This clone has just a few counts. V usage is TRBV10-1 and J usage is TRBJ2-1, with 9 bases that match TRBD2. The V gene's germline CDR1 is WNHNN and CDR2 SYGVQD (reference sequence). V was clipped by 2 bases and J by 6 bases; unmatched bases: 8. CDR3 size: 16 residues. The CDR3 loop is CASSETLAGALNEQFF. The CDR3 DNA sequence: TGCGCCAGCAGTGAGACATTAGCGGGGGCCCTCAATGAGCAGTTCTTC.

The genes are TRBV18 and TRBJ2-2; possibly TRBD2 for D (5 bases). The CDR3 contains 17 residues. Germline loops: CDR1 KGHSH, CDR2 LQKENI. V was trimmed by 3 bases and J by 0 bases, leaving 14 bases between them. CDR3 coding DNA: TGTGCCAGCTCACCGGATCCTACGGGAACGAACACCGGGGAGCTGTTTTTT. Its protein product is CASSPDPTGTNTGELFF. The full variable domain, in which reference TRBV18 and TRBJ2-2 provide the parts outside the CDR3, is NAGVMQNPRHLVRRRGQEARLRCSPMKGHSHVYWYRQLPEEGLKFMVYLQKENIIDESGMPKERFSAEFPKEGPSILRIQQVVRGDSAAYFCASSPDPTGTNTGELFFGEGSRLTVL.

The chain recombines TRBV29-1 with TRBJ1-2; 9 nucleotides line up with TRBD1. Germline V gene sequence: CDR1 SQVTM, CDR2 ANQGSEA. CDR3 length: 12 residues. V trimming: 6 bases; J trimming: 7 bases; junction bases outside the gene matches: 6. The CDR3 sequence: CSVGQGKSGYTF. In nucleotides, the CDR3 is TGCAGCGTGGGACAGGGAAAGTCTGGCTACACCTTC.

On this clone itself: The junction does not match germline at one end; this may be a read error. The V gene is TRBV7-9, the J gene TRBJ2-7, with unresolved D. This CDR3 has 13 amino acids. Looked up from germline, CDR1 is SEHNR and CDR2 is FQNEAQ (reference sequence). The CDR3 DNA is TGTTCCAGCAGCCTTGTTAGCTCCTACGAGCAGTACTTC. Protein product: CSSSLVSSYEQYF.

The J gene is TRBJ1-4, the V gene TRBV9; a weak D match, TRBD1 (6 bases). V was shortened by 4 bases and J by 3 bases, with 13 bases between the two germline ends. The CDR3 is made up of 15 amino acids. CDR1 SGDLS and CDR2 YYNGEE come from the germline V gene. CDR3 coding DNA: TGTGCCAGCAGCCCAACAGGGAAGGCTAATGAAAAACTGTTTTTT. Translating gives CASSPTGKANEKLFF.

The chain combines TRBV4-1 with TRBJ2-5; 7 nucleotides align to TRBD1. Per the germline V gene, CDR1 is MGHRA and CDR2 is YSYEKL. J was trimmed by 10 bases and V by 2 bases; bases with no gene match: 10. The CDR3 loop spans 14 amino acids. This CDR3 reads CASSQRSGQLNQYF. For the CDR3, the DNA is TGCGCCAGCAGCCAAAGGTCGGGACAGTTAAACCAGTACTTC.

J is TRBJ2-3 and V is TRBV5-1; 8 bases agree with TRBD2. The junction had 7 bases not matched to a gene; V was cut back by 0 bases and J by 1 base. Germline loops: CDR1 SGHRS, CDR2 YFSETQ. The CDR3 consists of 17 residues. CDR3 residues: CASSLGGGAGGTDTQYF. The CDR3 DNA reads TGCGCCAGCAGCTTGGGTGGTGGAGCGGGGGGCACAGATACGCAGTATTTT.

The rearrangement uses TRBV2 and TRBJ2-7, with TRBD1 identical over 8 bases. The CDR3 loop spans 15 amino acids. Germline assignment: CDR1 SNHLY and CDR2 FYNNEI. Trimming at V came to 5 bases and at J to 4 bases, leaving 10 bases not matched to a gene. The DNA for the CDR3 is TGTGCCAGCAGTCTCGACAGGGGAGAACTATACGAGCAGTACTTC. Translation gives CASSLDRGELYEQYF.

This clone was recorded once. The V gene is TRBV5-1, the J gene TRBJ2-3; 9 bases map to TRBD2. The CDR3 sequence is 14 residues long. V shed 3 bases and J 4 bases; nucleotides not matched to a gene: 3. Per the germline V gene, CDR1 is SGHRS and CDR2 is YFSETQ. The CDR3 nucleotides read TGCGCCAGCAGCTCGGGACTAGCTGCAGATACGCAGTATTTT. It yields the protein CASSSGLAADTQYF.

The V gene is TRBV6-5, the J gene TRBJ2-5; 11 positions agree with TRBD2. Losses at the gene ends were 5 bases for V and 4 bases for J; bases not matched to a gene: 6. CDR3 length: 15 residues. The V gene's germline CDR1 is MNHEY and CDR2 SVGAGI. CDR3 region: CASSNSGGAGETQYF. CDR3 sequence (DNA): TGTGCCAGCAGTAATAGCGGGGGGGCAGGAGAGACCCAGTACTTC.

This clone was detected only once. The V call is TRBV5-1, the J call TRBJ2-2; D call uncertain. V lost 0 bases, J lost 9 bases, and 15 bases lay in between. CDR1 is SGHRS and CDR2 is YFSETQ in the germline V gene. This CDR3 region has 15 residues. In nucleotides, the CDR3 is TGCGCCAGCAGCTTGGGGCCGACCCAGGAAAGGGAGCTGTTTTTT. Amino acid sequence: CASSLGPTQERELFF. Filled out from reference TRBV5-1 and TRBJ2-2, the complete variable domain reads KAGVTQTPRYLIKTRGQQVTLSCSPISGHRSVSWYQQTPGQGLQFLFEYFSETQRNKGNFPGRFSGRQFSNSRSEMNVSTLELGDSALYLCASSLGPTQERELFFGEGSRLTVL.

This clone has more than one count but fewer than ten. A read error may explain this, as a much larger clone is one base away. The sample carries other DNA sequences with the same CDR3. The chain uses TRBV4-1 and TRBJ2-6; perhaps TRBD1 as D (5 bases). From germline, CDR1 is MGHRA and CDR2 YSYEKL. This CDR3 spans 16 amino acids. Trimming removed 0 bases from V and 0 bases from J, with 6 bases in between. The CDR3 sequence: CASSQDDSSGANVLTF. The CDR3 DNA sequence: TGCGCCAGCAGCCAAGATGACAGCTCTGGGGCCAACGTCCTGACTTTC.

This clone showed up just a few times. This chain links TRBV6-1 with TRBJ1-2; TRBD1 might be the D (6 bases). Trimming removed 1 base at V and 9 bases at J, with 15 bases between. Germline V gene sequence: CDR1 MNHNS, CDR2 SASEGT. The CDR3 totals 14 residues. The CDR3 here is CASSEGGQGIRYTF. The CDR3 DNA is TGTGCCAGCAGTGAAGGGGGGCAGGGGATCCGCTACACCTTC.

The chain joins TRBV18 to TRBJ1-2; D might be TRBD1 (6 bases). The CDR3 has 15 amino acids. V lost 3 bases, J lost 7 bases, and 18 bases lay in between. Germline-derived CDR1 and CDR2 are KGHSH and LQKENI. In nucleotides, the CDR3 is TGTGCCAGCTCACCGGGCGACAGGCGAGGAGGTGGCTACACCTTC. Translated, it gives CASSPGDRRGGGYTF.

This chain links TRBV19 with TRBJ1-3; 9 bases align to TRBD1. Trimming took 3 bases from V and 3 from J; bases not matched to a gene: 15. The length of the CDR3 is 19 residues. The germline gives CDR1 LNHDA, CDR2 SQIVND (reference sequence). CDR3 DNA sequence: TGTGCCAGTAGTATGATATTGGCTCCGGGACAGGGACATGGAAACACCATATATTTT. Translating gives CASSMILAPGQGHGNTIYF. Complete variable domain (other parts from reference TRBV19 and TRBJ1-3): DGGITQSPKYLFRKEGQNVTLSCEQNLNHDAMYWYRQDPGQGLRLIYYSQIVNDFQKGDIAEGYSVSREKKESFPLTVTSAQKNPTAFYLCASSMILAPGQGHGNTIYFGEGSWLTVV.

The chain joins TRBV19 to TRBJ2-2; 9 bases align to TRBD1. Germline-derived CDR1 and CDR2 are LNHDA and SQIVND (reference sequence). The CDR3 extends over 15 amino acids. The V gene end was trimmed by 6 bases and the J gene end by 4 bases; junction bases not matched to a gene: 6. The DNA of the CDR3 is TGTGCCAGTAGCGCCGACAGGGGGGGCACCGGGGAGCTGTTTTTT. It translates to CASSADRGGTGELFF. Full variable domain (remainder filled in from reference TRBV19 and TRBJ2-2): DGGITQSPKYLFRKEGQNVTLSCEQNLNHDAMYWYRQDPGQGLRLIYYSQIVNDFQKGDIAEGYSVSREKKESFPLTVTSAQKNPTAFYLCASSADRGGTGELFFGEGSRLTVL.

This clone was seen a few times. V and J are TRBV10-3 and TRBJ1-4, with 7 nucleotides matching TRBD1. This CDR3 is built from 14 residues. Looked up from germline, CDR1 is ENHRY and CDR2 is SYGVKD. The V segment lost 3 bases and the J segment 7 bases; nucleotides outside the gene matches: 5. Here the CDR3 DNA reads TGTGCCATCAGTGATGGGACAGCAGGTGAAAAACTGTTTTTT. Translation: CAISDGTAGEKLFF.

The chain employs TRBV5-1 and TRBJ2-7; 8 positions agree with TRBD1. Losses at the gene ends were 0 bases for V and 5 bases for J; bases not matched to a gene: 7. The CDR3 loop spans 15 amino acids. Germline CDR1 and CDR2: SGHRS and YFSETQ. CDR3 in amino acids: CASSLAGQAVNEQYF. CDR3 sequence (DNA): TGCGCCAGCAGCTTGGCGGGACAGGCGGTGAACGAGCAGTACTTC. Variable domain in full (rest from reference TRBV5-1 and TRBJ2-7): KAGVTQTPRYLIKTRGQQVTLSCSPISGHRSVSWYQQTPGQGLQFLFEYFSETQRNKGNFPGRFSGRQFSNSRSEMNVSTLELGDSALYLCASSLAGQAVNEQYFGPGTRLTVT.

The chain recombines TRBV27 with TRBJ1-2; 9 bases match TRBD1. V dropped 5 bases and J dropped 8; count of bases not matched to a gene: 12. The CDR3 has 15 amino acids. The germline V gene has CDR1 MNHEY and CDR2 SMNVEV (reference sequence). The CDR3 here is CASSVDRGGSRGYTF. CDR3 coding DNA: TGTGCCAGCAGTGTGGACAGGGGTGGGAGTAGAGGCTACACCTTC.

V gene TRBV7-6 combines with J gene TRBJ1-2, with TRBD1 identical over 8 bases. The CDR3 sequence is 15 residues long. Germline loops: CDR1 SGHVS, CDR2 FNYEAQ. Trimming at V came to 5 bases and at J to 4 bases, leaving 9 bases not matched to a gene. DNA for the CDR3: TGTGCCAGCAGCCCAGGGGGCGCGGGTGGCTATGGCTACACCTTC. Encoded protein: CASSPGGAGGYGYTF.

This chain links TRBV5-1 with TRBJ2-3; D remains unclear. The V and J ends lost 0 bases and 2 bases respectively, with 13 bases between them. Germline CDR1 and CDR2: SGHRS and YFSETQ. The CDR3 has 16 amino acids. CDR3 in DNA: TGCGCCAGCAGCTTGGTTGGTGGCCAGGCCACAGATACGCAGTATTTT. It is translated as CASSLVGGQATDTQYF. Filled out from reference TRBV5-1 and TRBJ2-3, the complete variable domain reads KAGVTQTPRYLIKTRGQQVTLSCSPISGHRSVSWYQQTPGQGLQFLFEYFSETQRNKGNFPGRFSGRQFSNSRSEMNVSTLELGDSALYLCASSLVGGQATDTQYFGPGTRLTVL.